What follows are 2 T cell receptor beta chains derived from one specimen sequenced in a study of T cell responses to AZD1222 COVID-19 vaccine (dated by TCRdb to 2020 to 2023). The sample's time point, from its label and the paper: baseline before first vaccination. The method was the immunoSEQ multiplex PCR assay. The immuneACCESS repertoire file appears here via TCRdb, limited to in-frame rearrangements. These files lack a portion of the clones; in checked studies, under half of the deficit traces to unresolved V genes, and the cause of the others is not known. The sample table shows approximately 260,000 clones, and roughly 93% are seen once. The top ten clonotypes cover 0.5% to 0.65% of the sample. Source: peripheral blood, taken on day 0 of AZD1222 vaccination. Receptors originate from an adult in good health.

This chain uses TRBV27 with TRBJ2-1; D may be TRBD2 (6 bases). Trimming took off 5 bases at V and 4 bases at J, with 15 bases between the two ends. Germline CDR1 is MNHEY and CDR2 is SMNVEV (reference sequence). The CDR3 contains 15 residues. This chain's CDR3 is CASSVGTLHYNEQFF. Written as DNA, the CDR3 is TGTGCCAGCAGTGTCGGGACTCTCCATTACAATGAGCAGTTCTTC.

This chain links TRBV2 with TRBJ1-2; 7 positions match TRBD1. The germline CDR1 and CDR2 sequences are SNHLY and FYNNEI. This CDR3 spans 16 amino acids. The V segment lost 3 bases and the J segment 3 bases; nucleotides outside the gene matches: 10. CDR3 nucleotides: TGTGCCAGCAGTGAGGGGAGGAGCAGGGGGGACTATGGCTACACCTTC. Translated: CASSEGRSRGDYGYTF.